This T cell receptor (beta chain) emerged from a study of human T cells and chemical hapten exposure. Time point of the sample: healthy volunteer bleed at 2 weeks. Unfractionated whole blood was the source of the extracted total RNA. MiXCR was run by TCRdb on the RACE reads, yielding one entry per CDR3 protein. The data contain about 46,000 distinct CDR3 sequences, roughly 4% of them singletons. This clonotype was detected many times. Trimming took off 4 bases at V and 9 bases at J, with 13 bases between the two ends. The CDR3 totals 14 residues. Germline CDR1 is LGHDT and CDR2 is YNNKEL (reference sequence).

The sample taken for sequencing was whole blood. The clonotype was recovered from a female donor in good health. Some clones in this sample may be carry-over from other donors' samples. V is TRBV3-1 and J is TRBJ1-6; D possibly corresponds to TRBD1 (5 bases). CDR3: CASSRGVGVSPLHF. As DNA, the CDR3 is TGTGCCAGCAGCCGAGGGGTAGGTGTTTCACCCCTCCACTTT.